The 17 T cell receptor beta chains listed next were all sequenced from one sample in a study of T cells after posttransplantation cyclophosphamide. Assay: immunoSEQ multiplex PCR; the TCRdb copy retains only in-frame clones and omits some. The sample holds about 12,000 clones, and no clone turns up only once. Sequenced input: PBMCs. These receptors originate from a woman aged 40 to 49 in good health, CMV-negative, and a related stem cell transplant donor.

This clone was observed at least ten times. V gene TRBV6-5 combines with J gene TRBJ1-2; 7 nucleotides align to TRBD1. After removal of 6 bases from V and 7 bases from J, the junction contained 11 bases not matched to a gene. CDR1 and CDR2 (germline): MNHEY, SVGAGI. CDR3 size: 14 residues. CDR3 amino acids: CASRTDRVLGGYTF. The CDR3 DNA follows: TGTGCCAGCAGAACCGACAGGGTCTTGGGTGGCTACACCTTC.

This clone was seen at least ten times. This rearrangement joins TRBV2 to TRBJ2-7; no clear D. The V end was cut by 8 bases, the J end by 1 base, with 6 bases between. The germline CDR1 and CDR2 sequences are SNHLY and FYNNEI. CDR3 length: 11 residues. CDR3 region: CASRASYEQYF. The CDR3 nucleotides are TGTGCCAGCCGCGCATCCTACGAGCAGTACTTC.

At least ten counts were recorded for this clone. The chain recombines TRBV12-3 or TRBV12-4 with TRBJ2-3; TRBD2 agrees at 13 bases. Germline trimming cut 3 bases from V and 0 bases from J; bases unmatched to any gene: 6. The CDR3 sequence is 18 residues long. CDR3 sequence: CASSFRLAGGISTDTQYF. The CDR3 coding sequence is TGTGCCAGCAGTTTCCGACTAGCGGGGGGAATCAGCACAGATACGCAGTATTTT.

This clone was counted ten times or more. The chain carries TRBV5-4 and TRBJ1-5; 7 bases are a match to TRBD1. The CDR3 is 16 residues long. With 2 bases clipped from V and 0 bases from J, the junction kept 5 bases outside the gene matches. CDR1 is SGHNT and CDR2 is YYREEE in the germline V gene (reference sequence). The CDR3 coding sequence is TGTGCCAGCAGCTTAGACGGACAGGCTAGCAATCAGCCCCAGCATTTT. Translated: CASSLDGQASNQPQHF.

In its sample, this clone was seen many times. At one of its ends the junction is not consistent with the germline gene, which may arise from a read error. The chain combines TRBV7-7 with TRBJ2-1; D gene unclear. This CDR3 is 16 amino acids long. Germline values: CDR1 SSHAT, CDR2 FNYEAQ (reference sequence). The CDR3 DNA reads TGTGCTAGCAGCCGTACCTTTACAAAGGGCTACAATGAGCAGTTCTTC. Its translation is CASSRTFTKGYNEQFF.

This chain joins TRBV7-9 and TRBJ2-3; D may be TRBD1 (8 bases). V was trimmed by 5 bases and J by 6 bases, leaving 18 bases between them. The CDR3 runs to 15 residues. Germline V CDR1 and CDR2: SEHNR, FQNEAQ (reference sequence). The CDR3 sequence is CASSPAGQVGDTQYF. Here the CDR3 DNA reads TGTGCCAGCAGCCCAGCGGGACAGGTCGGGGATACGCAGTATTTT.

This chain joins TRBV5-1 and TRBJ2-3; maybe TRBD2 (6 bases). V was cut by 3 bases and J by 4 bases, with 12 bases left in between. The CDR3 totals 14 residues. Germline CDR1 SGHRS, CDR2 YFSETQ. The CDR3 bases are TGCGCCAGCAGCTCGGGGGTTCACGCAGATACGCAGTATTTT. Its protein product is CASSSGVHADTQYF.

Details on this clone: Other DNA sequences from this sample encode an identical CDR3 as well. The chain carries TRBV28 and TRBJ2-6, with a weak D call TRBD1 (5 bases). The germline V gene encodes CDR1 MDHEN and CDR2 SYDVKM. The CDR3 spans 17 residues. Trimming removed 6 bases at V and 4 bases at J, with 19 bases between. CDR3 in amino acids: CASRTEFGAPGANVLTF. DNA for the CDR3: TGTGCCAGCAGGACAGAGTTTGGGGCGCCGGGGGCCAACGTCCTGACTTTC.

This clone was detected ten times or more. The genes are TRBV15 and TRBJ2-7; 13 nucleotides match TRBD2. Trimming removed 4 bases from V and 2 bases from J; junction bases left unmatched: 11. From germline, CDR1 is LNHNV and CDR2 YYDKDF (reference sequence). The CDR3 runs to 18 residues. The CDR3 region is CATSKQGPTSGRAYEQYF. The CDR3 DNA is TGTGCCACCAGCAAGCAGGGGCCTACTAGCGGGAGGGCCTACGAGCAGTACTTC.

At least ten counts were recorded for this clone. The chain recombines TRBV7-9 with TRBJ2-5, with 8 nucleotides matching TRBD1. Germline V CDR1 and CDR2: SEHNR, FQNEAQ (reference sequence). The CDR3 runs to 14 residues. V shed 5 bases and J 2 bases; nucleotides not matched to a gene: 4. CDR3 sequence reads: CASSHRQGQETQYF. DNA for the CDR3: TGTGCCAGCAGCCACAGACAGGGGCAAGAGACCCAGTACTTC.

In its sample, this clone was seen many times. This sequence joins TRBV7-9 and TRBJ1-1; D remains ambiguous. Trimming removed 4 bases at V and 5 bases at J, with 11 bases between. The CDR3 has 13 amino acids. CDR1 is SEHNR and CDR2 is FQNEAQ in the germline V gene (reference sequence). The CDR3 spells CASSSWTGTEAFF. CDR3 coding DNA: TGTGCCAGCAGCTCTTGGACTGGTACTGAAGCTTTCTTT.

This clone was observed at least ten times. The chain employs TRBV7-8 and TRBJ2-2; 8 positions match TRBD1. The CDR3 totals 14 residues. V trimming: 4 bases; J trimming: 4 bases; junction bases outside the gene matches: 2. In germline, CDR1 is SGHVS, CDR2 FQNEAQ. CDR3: CASSYGQGTGELFF. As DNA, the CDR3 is TGTGCCAGCAGCTACGGACAGGGCACCGGGGAGCTGTTTTTT.

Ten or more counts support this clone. CDR3 loop: CASSLAQGRKGYTF. CDR3 sequence (DNA): TGTGCCAGCAGCTTGGCACAGGGACGTAAAGGCTACACCTTC. The chain joins TRBV5-4 to TRBJ1-2; a weak D match, TRBD1 (6 bases). This CDR3 region has 14 residues. Germline loops: CDR1 SGHNT, CDR2 YYREEE (reference sequence). Trimming left V 0 bases short and J 8 bases short, with 14 bases between.

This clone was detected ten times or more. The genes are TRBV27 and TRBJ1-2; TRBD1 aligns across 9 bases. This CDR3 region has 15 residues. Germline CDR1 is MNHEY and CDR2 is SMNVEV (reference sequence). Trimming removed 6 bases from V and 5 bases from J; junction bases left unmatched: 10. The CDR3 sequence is CASSPDRGGPYGYTF. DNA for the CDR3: TGTGCCAGCAGCCCGGACAGGGGAGGACCTTATGGCTACACCTTC.

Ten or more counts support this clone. The CDR3, as DNA: TGTGCCAGCAGTCCTCTTTGGGGGCCTGGTGGCACTGAAGCTTTCTTT. Translation: CASSPLWGPGGTEAFF. V usage is TRBV2 and J usage is TRBJ1-1; D possibly corresponds to TRBD1 (6 bases). CDR3 length equals 16 residues. The V and J ends lost 5 bases and 4 bases respectively, with 20 bases between them. Germline V gene lookup returns CDR1 SNHLY and CDR2 FYNNEI. The whole variable domain, remainder taken from reference TRBV2 and TRBJ1-1, is EPEVTQTPSHQVTQMGQEVILRCVPISNHLYFYWYRQILGQKVEFLVSFYNNEISEKSEIFDDQFSVERPDGSNFTLKIRSTKLEDSAMYFCASSPLWGPGGTEAFFGQGTRLTVV.

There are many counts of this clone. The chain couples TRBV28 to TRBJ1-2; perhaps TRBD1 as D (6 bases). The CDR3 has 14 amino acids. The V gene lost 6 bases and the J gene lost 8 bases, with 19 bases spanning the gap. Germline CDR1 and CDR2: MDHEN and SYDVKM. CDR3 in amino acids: CASRTQGVRVGYTF. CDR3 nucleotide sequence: TGTGCCAGCAGGACACAGGGAGTGAGGGTCGGCTACACCTTC.

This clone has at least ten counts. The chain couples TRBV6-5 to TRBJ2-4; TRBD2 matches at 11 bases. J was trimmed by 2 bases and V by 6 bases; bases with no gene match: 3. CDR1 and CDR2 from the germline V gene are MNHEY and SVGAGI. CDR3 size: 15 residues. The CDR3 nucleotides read TGTGCCAGCAGACTAGCGGGGGAGCCCAAAAACATTCAGTACTTC. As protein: CASRLAGEPKNIQYF.